This T cell receptor (beta chain) is drawn from a study of blood T cell repertoires in COVID-19. At the level of the study: Acute-phase and convalescent COVID-19 samples originated in the United States, Italy and Spain.

The germline gives CDR1 SGHVS, CDR2 FQNEAQ. The CDR3 length is 14 residues. V trimming: 2 bases; J trimming: 7 bases; junction bases outside the gene matches: 6. Sequencing used immunoSEQ multiplex PCR; TCRdb keeps in-frame clones, though not all of them. The top ten hold more than 6% of the sample, which has fewer than 150,000 clones, roughly 87% seen once. The chain uses TRBV7-8 and TRBJ1-2; 8 nucleotides agree with TRBD1. This TCR was sampled from a human donor in a cohort sampled during active COVID-19. Source material: peripheral blood. The CDR3 region is CASSLRTGGRGYTF. As DNA, the CDR3 is TGTGCCAGCAGCTTACGCACAGGGGGACGTGGCTACACCTTC.